The 22 T cell receptor beta chains listed next were all sequenced from one sample in a study of cytomegalovirus exposure and HLA in healthy donors. Amplification used 60 Vbeta primers and 13 Jbeta primers. The protocol was immunoSEQ multiplex PCR, while the TCRdb copy is restricted to in-frame clones and leaves out a portion. The sample carries about 91,000 clones, roughly nine tenths recorded once. Source material: PBMCs. The receptors were sampled from a man aged 25-45 years in good health and CMV-seropositive.

The genes are TRBV5-4 and TRBJ2-3; 9 bases are shared with TRBD2. The CDR3 has 18 residues. Germline V CDR1 and CDR2: SGHNT, YYREEE (reference sequence). The J segment lost 4 bases and the V segment lost 1 base, leaving 13 bases of the junction unmatched. CDR3 loop: CASSLPPVAGVRADTQYF. DNA for the CDR3: TGTGCCAGCAGCTTGCCCCCTGTAGCGGGAGTGAGGGCAGATACGCAGTATTTT. Drawing the rest from reference TRBV5-4 and TRBJ2-3, the complete variable domain is ETGVTQSPTHLIKTRGQQVTLRCSSQSGHNTVSWYQQALGQGPQFIFQYYREEENGRGNFPPRFSGLQFPNYSSELNVNALELDDSALYLCASSLPPVAGVRADTQYFGPGTRLTVL.

The chain joins TRBV19 to TRBJ2-3; 9 nucleotides align to TRBD1. The CDR3 extends over 16 amino acids. Germline V gives CDR1 LNHDA, CDR2 SQIVND (reference sequence). The ends lost 8 bases at V and 3 bases at J; junction bases unmatched: 12. CDR3 sequence: CASGRGTGGLTDTQYF. The CDR3 DNA follows: TGTGCCAGTGGCAGGGGAACAGGGGGCCTAACAGATACGCAGTATTTT.

The chain joins TRBV4-1 to TRBJ2-7; 11 positions agree with TRBD2. This CDR3 is built from 17 residues. The ends lost 5 bases at V and 4 bases at J; junction bases unmatched: 13. CDR1 is MGHRA, CDR2 YSYEKL, per germline. CDR3 DNA sequence: TGCGCCAGCAGCGAGTCAGAACTAGCGGGAGTTTCTTACGAGCAGTACTTC. Its protein product is CASSESELAGVSYEQYF.

The chain is built from TRBV27 and TRBJ2-5; unclear D gene. The length of the CDR3 is 15 residues. Between the trimmed V and J ends, which lost 2 bases and 4 bases, there was a span of 14 bases. Looked up from germline, CDR1 is MNHEY and CDR2 is SMNVEV (reference sequence). The CDR3 loop is CASSLNSLVIETQYF. CDR3 coding DNA: TGTGCCAGCAGTTTAAACAGTTTGGTCATAGAGACCCAGTACTTC.

The rearrangement uses TRBV29-1 and TRBJ1-1; 7 positions match TRBD1. Per germline, CDR1 SQVTM and CDR2 ANQGSEA. CDR3 length: 15 residues. V was clipped by 6 bases and J by 0 bases; unmatched bases: 10. CDR3 loop: CSVVGQLWMNTEAFF. CDR3 in DNA: TGCAGCGTAGTGGGACAGCTGTGGATGAACACTGAAGCTTTCTTT.

The genes are TRBV6-1 and TRBJ2-1, with 8 nucleotides matching TRBD2. Germline lookup yields CDR1 MNHNS and CDR2 SASEGT. The CDR3 has 15 residues. V lost 2 bases to trimming and J lost 4 bases; unmatched junction nucleotides: 4. The CDR3 nucleotides read TGTGCCAGCAGTGAATCGACGGGAGGGTACAATGAGCAGTTCTTC. Encoded protein: CASSESTGGYNEQFF.

The chain employs TRBV6-6 and TRBJ1-2; D is possibly TRBD1 (5 bases). The CDR3 runs 15 residues. V gave up 4 bases and J gave up 3 bases, with 15 bases separating them. Germline V gene lookup returns CDR1 MNHNY and CDR2 SVGAGI (reference sequence). Written as DNA, the CDR3 is TGTGCCAGCAGTTTTGGACAAGGTCTTGACTATGGCTACACCTTC. Translating gives CASSFGQGLDYGYTF.

In its sample, this clone was seen once. The chain uses TRBV23-1 and TRBJ2-6, with 9 bases aligning to TRBD1. TRBV23-1 is noted as an ORF with a role that remains uncertain. The J segment lost 0 bases and the V segment lost 11 bases, leaving 23 bases of the junction unmatched. The CDR3 extends over 21 amino acids. As DNA, the CDR3 is TGCGCCCACAAAAGAAGATCGACAGGGGGAAAACACCGCTCTGGGGCCAACGTCCTGACTTTC. Translated, it gives CAHKRRSTGGKHRSGANVLTF.

The chain carries TRBV6-5 and TRBJ1-2; D perhaps matches TRBD1 (6 bases). CDR3 length: 13 residues. Trimming took off 4 bases at V and 10 bases at J, with 16 bases between the two ends. The V gene's germline CDR1 is MNHEY and CDR2 SVGAGI. The CDR3 reads CASSFTGWSAYTF. The CDR3, as DNA: TGTGCCAGCAGTTTTACAGGGTGGAGCGCCTACACCTTC.

The rearrangement joins TRBV29-1 to TRBJ2-5; TRBD2 matches at 12 bases. V dropped 6 bases and J dropped 5; count of bases not matched to a gene: 7. Per germline, CDR1 SQVTM and CDR2 ANQGSEA. This CDR3 region has 14 residues. CDR3 coding DNA: TGCAGCGTCCCGACTAGCGGGGGCGTGGAGACCCAGTACTTC. As protein: CSVPTSGGVETQYF.

V usage is TRBV7-3 and J usage is TRBJ1-2; 7 bases agree with TRBD1. With 0 bases clipped from V and 0 bases from J, the junction kept 7 bases outside the gene matches. The CDR3 loop spans 17 amino acids. The germline V gene encodes CDR1 SGHTA and CDR2 FQGTGA. CDR3 bases: TGTGCCAGCAGCTTAACGTGGGACAGATCCACTAACTATGGCTACACCTTC. Translation: CASSLTWDRSTNYGYTF.

The genes are TRBV29-1 and TRBJ2-2, with D perhaps matching TRBD1 (5 bases). Germline V CDR1 and CDR2: SQVTM, ANQGSEA. Trimming took off 4 bases at V and 1 base at J, with 7 bases between the two ends. This CDR3 contains 13 residues. CDR3 residues: CSVAQVNTGELFF. In DNA form, the CDR3 reads TGCAGCGTTGCACAGGTGAACACCGGGGAGCTGTTTTTT.

The chain combines TRBV30 with TRBJ1-3, with TRBD1 matching over 9 bases. This CDR3 region has 14 residues. The germline V gene has CDR1 GTSNPN and CDR2 SVGIG (reference sequence). J gave up 4 bases and V 6 bases, and 7 bases lay outside the gene matches. Written as DNA, the CDR3 is TGTGCCTGCCGGGACAGGGAATTCGGAAACACCATATATTTT. It yields the protein CACRDREFGNTIYF. Drawing the rest from reference TRBV30 and TRBJ1-3, the complete variable domain is SQTIHQWPATLVQPVGSPLSLECTVEGTSNPNLYWYRQAAGRGLQLLFYSVGIGQISSEVPQNLSASRPQDRQFILSSKKLLLSDSGFYLCACRDREFGNTIYFGEGSWLTVV.

The chain has TRBV29-1 and TRBJ2-3; tentatively, D is TRBD2 (5 bases). Trimming pared 6 bases from V and 4 bases from J, leaving 14 bases between. Germline V CDR1 and CDR2: SQVTM, ANQGSEA. The CDR3 covers 13 residues. CDR3 DNA sequence: TGCAGCGTAGTGTTCCTCGGGGCAGATACGCAGTATTTT. Its protein is CSVVFLGADTQYF.

The chain combines TRBV4-1 with TRBJ2-7, with 9 bases identical to TRBD2. The length of the CDR3 is 16 residues. Trimming took 2 bases from V and 2 from J; bases not matched to a gene: 7. Germline CDR1 MGHRA, CDR2 YSYEKL. In DNA, the CDR3 is TGCGCCAGCAGCCAATTACCTAGCGGGGATACCTACGAGCAGTACTTC. Encoded protein: CASSQLPSGDTYEQYF.

V is TRBV19 and J is TRBJ2-7; 9 bases agree with TRBD2. Germline lookup yields CDR1 LNHDA and CDR2 SQIVND (reference sequence). The length of the CDR3 is 15 residues. The V gene end was trimmed by 2 bases and the J gene end by 6 bases; junction bases not matched to a gene: 8. CDR3 loop: CASSIKGLALSEQYF. Written as DNA, the CDR3 is TGTGCCAGTAGTATAAAGGGACTAGCACTCTCCGAGCAGTACTTC.

The chain links TRBV7-6 to TRBJ2-7, with D unclear. The ends were cut back, 1 base at V and 2 bases at J, with 15 bases in the middle. CDR3 length equals 16 residues. Germline lookup yields CDR1 SGHVS and CDR2 FNYEAQ. The CDR3 sequence is CASSLGRRLAPYEQYF. The CDR3 coding sequence is TGTGCCAGCAGCTTAGGTAGGCGACTGGCTCCCTACGAGCAGTACTTC.

The chain uses TRBV30 and TRBJ1-4, with a possible D match to TRBD1 (5 bases). The CDR3 has 16 residues. CDR1 and CDR2 from the germline V gene are GTSNPN and SVGIG (reference sequence). Between the trimmed V and J ends, which lost 2 bases and 0 bases, there was a span of 13 bases. The CDR3 reads CAWSKISGPTNEKLFF. In DNA, the CDR3 is TGTGCCTGGAGTAAAATTTCAGGGCCAACTAATGAAAAACTGTTTTTT.

CDR3 protein: CASSLQGTGGNYEQYF. As DNA, the CDR3 is TGTGCCAGCAGTTTGCAGGGGACAGGGGGAAACTACGAGCAGTACTTC. The J gene is TRBJ2-7, the V gene TRBV27, with TRBD1 matching 11 bases. This CDR3 contains 16 residues. With 3 bases clipped from V and 3 bases from J, the junction kept 7 bases outside the gene matches. CDR1 is MNHEY, CDR2 SMNVEV, per germline (reference sequence).

The chain uses TRBV11-3 and TRBJ2-5, with TRBD1 as a possible D gene (6 bases). Looked up from germline, CDR1 is SGHNT and CDR2 is YENEEA. The length of the CDR3 is 13 residues. Trimming pared 5 bases from V and 5 bases from J, leaving 12 bases between. The CDR3 bases are TGTGCCAGCAGCCCCACAGGGTTGGAGACCCAGTACTTC. Its protein product is CASSPTGLETQYF.

The CDR3 loop is CASSRSLRGGHTEAFF. The CDR3 coding sequence is TGTGCCAGCAGCCGAAGCCTCAGGGGCGGACACACTGAAGCTTTCTTT. V and J are TRBV28 and TRBJ1-1, with D possibly TRBD1 on 6 matching bases. The germline gives CDR1 MDHEN, CDR2 SYDVKM. The CDR3 totals 16 residues. V was clipped by 6 bases and J by 3 bases, with 20 bases between them.

The V and J genes are TRBV5-6 and TRBJ1-4, with TRBD1 matching 7 bases. CDR3 length: 13 residues. Germline V gene lookup returns CDR1 SGHDT and CDR2 YYEEEE. The V and J ends lost 4 bases and 9 bases, in that order; junction bases with no gene match: 6. The DNA of the CDR3 is TGTGCCAGCAGCCGGGAGGGACAGCAAAAACTGTTTTTT. Translation: CASSREGQQKLFF.